The 22 T cell receptor beta chains below come from one sample, sequenced in a study of blood T cells in healthy people across ages. For the second PCR, which ran for about 7 to 12 cycles, a sample-barcoded 5' primer and a J-beta primer mix were used. Via MiXCR, TCRdb re-called the 5' RACE reads, giving one row per CDR3 protein. The table includes around 500,000 distinct CDR3 sequences, about 25% detected once. These data also featured in a second study, about T cells of mothers and their children.

Sequencing used blood. The receptors were sampled from a boy aged 2 to 10 in good health.

A single count supports this clonotype. The chain uses TRBV7-7 and TRBJ2-1; D is uncertain. The CDR3 runs 15 residues. Trimming took off 2 bases at V and 8 bases at J, with 16 bases between the two ends. CDR1 SSHAT and CDR2 FNYEAQ come from the germline V gene (reference sequence). CDR3 protein: CASSLIGPETDEQFF. The CDR3 DNA sequence: TGTGCCAGCAGCTTAATTGGGCCGGAAACGGATGAGCAGTTCTTC.

The chain joins TRBV6-1 to TRBJ2-6, with D hard to call. Germline V gene sequence: CDR1 MNHNS, CDR2 SASEGT. Trimming stripped 5 bases from V and 0 bases from J, with 8 bases between. CDR3 length equals 15 residues. Here the CDR3 reads CASSIRSSGANVLTF. CDR3 nucleotide sequence: TGTGCCAGCAGTATCCGGAGCTCTGGGGCCAACGTCCTGACTTTC.

This clonotype was observed a few times. The chain carries TRBV7-9 and TRBJ2-5; weak D call: TRBD1 (5 bases). The V gene's germline CDR1 is SEHNR and CDR2 FQNEAQ (reference sequence). V lost 5 bases and J 3 bases, leaving 22 bases between the germline ends. This CDR3 comprises 17 residues. The DNA of the CDR3 is TGTGCCAGCAGCGAAGGCCATAGGGGCTGGGGAAAAGAGACCCAGTACTTC. It codes for CASSEGHRGWGKETQYF.

With respect to this clonotype: As the CDR3 is not closed by the conserved phenylalanine or tryptophan, this likely results from a read error. This chain links TRBV11-2 with TRBJ2-7; tentative D call: TRBD2 (5 bases). The V end lost 0 bases, the J end lost 0 bases, and 9 bases lay between the germline ends. The CDR3 consists of 15 residues. The germline V gene encodes CDR1 SGHAT and CDR2 FQNNGV. This CDR3 is CASSLEAASSYEQYL. The CDR3 DNA is TGTGCCAGCAGCTTAGAAGCGGCTAGCTCCTACGAGCAGTACCTC.

Notes on this clonotype: The junction departs from the called germline gene at one end, perhaps through a read error. The chain combines TRBV5-5 with TRBJ1-6, with D possibly TRBD1 on 5 matching bases. In germline, CDR1 is SGHKS, CDR2 YYEKEE (reference sequence). The CDR3 runs to 14 residues. As DNA, the CDR3 is TGTGCCAACAGCTTGGGAGGGACTAATTCACCCCTCCACTTT. Amino acid sequence: CANSLGGTNSPLHF.

V is TRBV28 and J is TRBJ1-4, with a tentative D call TRBD1 (5 bases). Trimming removed 5 bases from V and 4 bases from J, with 14 bases in between. The CDR3 runs 15 residues. Germline assignment: CDR1 MDHEN and CDR2 SYDVKM. The CDR3 loop reads CASSPPDTFNEKLFF. As DNA, the CDR3 is TGTGCCAGCAGTCCTCCGGACACATTTAATGAAAAACTGTTTTTT.

The chain uses TRBV29-1 and TRBJ2-5, with 12 bases aligning to TRBD1. The last part of the DNA fits TRBJ2-7 better; the J call may be wrong. From germline, CDR1 is SQVTM and CDR2 ANQGSEA. This CDR3 has 15 amino acids. The CDR3 nucleotides read TGCAGCGTTGCCGGGACAGGGGGCTTTACCTACGAGCAGTACTTC. This sequence encodes CSVAGTGGFTYEQYF.

The rearrangement uses TRBV18 and TRBJ2-5, with 9 bases aligning to TRBD2. The DNA matches TRBJ2-7 better at its end, which makes the J call doubtful. CDR3 size: 14 residues. Per germline, CDR1 KGHSH and CDR2 LQKENI. The CDR3 is CASSPLAGPYEQYF. CDR3 coding DNA: TGTGCCAGCTCGCCGCTAGCGGGGCCGTACGAGCAGTACTTC.

This chain uses TRBV7-9 with TRBJ2-7; 9 bases are a match to TRBD2. The CDR3 is 16 residues long. J gave up 0 bases and V 1 base, and 4 bases lay outside the gene matches. Germline CDR1 SEHNR, CDR2 FQNEAQ (reference sequence). CDR3 sequence reads: CASSLVAGGPSYEQYF. Written as DNA, the CDR3 is TGTGCCAGCAGCTTAGTCGCGGGAGGGCCCTCCTACGAGCAGTACTTC.

Remarks on this clonotype: One end of the junction does not line up with germline, which may come from a read error. The V and J genes are TRBV4-1 and TRBJ2-1, with 11 bases lining up with TRBD2. CDR1 and CDR2 from the germline V gene are MGHRA and YSYEKL. CDR3 length: 15 amino acids. The chain's CDR3 is CAGRQLAGVDNEQFF. The CDR3 nucleotides read TGCGCCGGCAGACAACTAGCGGGAGTGGATAATGAGCAGTTCTTC.

The V and J genes are TRBV15 and TRBJ2-2; 10 bases align to TRBD1. J gave up 5 bases and V 8 bases, and 8 bases lay outside the gene matches. CDR3 size: 15 residues. The V gene's germline CDR1 is LNHNV and CDR2 YYDKDF (reference sequence). For the CDR3, the DNA is TGTGCCACCCGAGTTGACAGGGGGCGAACCGGGGAGCTGTTTTTT. Encoded protein: CATRVDRGRTGELFF. The whole variable domain, filled in from reference TRBV15 and TRBJ2-2, reads DAMVIQNPRYQVTQFGKPVTLSCSQTLNHNVMYWYQQKSSQAPKLLFHYYDKDFNNEADTPDNFQSRRPNTSFCFLDIRSPGLGDTAMYLCATRVDRGRTGELFFGEGSRLTVL.

This chain links TRBV5-1 with TRBJ2-3; D not certain. Between the trimmed V and J ends, which lost 2 bases and 6 bases, there was a span of 10 bases. The CDR3 consists of 13 residues. The germline V gene has CDR1 SGHRS and CDR2 YFSETQ. The CDR3 DNA is TGCGCCAGCAGCTTAGACCCTCGGGATACGCAGTATTTT. It translates to CASSLDPRDTQYF.

The CDR3 sequence is CSARDQGNYGYTF. The DNA of the CDR3 is TGCAGTGCTAGAGACCAGGGGAACTATGGCTACACCTTC. The chain joins TRBV20-1 to TRBJ1-2; D is perhaps TRBD1 (6 bases). Germline-derived CDR1 and CDR2 are DFQATT and SNEGSKA (reference sequence). CDR3 size: 13 residues. Trimming took off 0 bases at V and 2 bases at J, with 7 bases between the two ends.

This clonotype occurred a few times. The chain is built from TRBV21-1 and TRBJ2-7; the table names TRBD2, a call not compared with the DNA. TRBV21-1 is a pseudogene segment. This CDR3 contains 15 residues. CDR3 in amino acids: CASTREGHFSYEQYF. CDR3 DNA: TGTGCCAGCACGCGTGAGGGACATTTCTCCTACGAGCAGTACTTC.

The table lists this clonotype with a few counts. The chain uses TRBV9 and TRBJ2-7; 10 positions match TRBD2. The CDR3 extends over 16 amino acids. Per the germline V gene, CDR1 is SGDLS and CDR2 is YYNGEE. V shed 0 bases, J shed 2 bases, and the junction held 5 bases outside the gene matches. Here the CDR3 DNA reads TGTGCCAGCAGCGTAGGGCTAGCGGGGGACACCTACGAGCAGTACTTC. Protein: CASSVGLAGDTYEQYF.

The chain employs TRBV3-1 and TRBJ2-2; maybe TRBD1 (6 bases). The V end was cut by 4 bases, the J end by 4 bases, with 22 bases between. Germline loops: CDR1 LGHDT, CDR2 YNNKEL (reference sequence). The CDR3 is 18 amino acids. The CDR3 bases are TGTGCCAGCAGCCTATACATCAGACAGGAAACCTTCACCGGGGAGCTGTTTTTT. Protein product: CASSLYIRQETFTGELFF. Based on the CDR3 plus reference TRBV3-1 and TRBJ2-2, the full variable domain is DTAVSQTPKYLVTQMGNDKSIKCEQNLGHDTMYWYKQDSKKFLKIMFSYNNKELIINETVPNRFSPKSPDKAHLNLHINSLELGDSAVYFCASSLYIRQETFTGELFFGEGSRLTVL.

This clonotype showed up just a few times. The gene calls are TRBV9 and TRBJ2-1; 8 nucleotides match TRBD2. Germline V CDR1 and CDR2: SGDLS, YYNGEE. V was pared by 4 bases and J by 1 base, with 16 bases of the junction left unmatched. There are 19 residues in the CDR3. The CDR3 reads CASSHRREREKSSYNEQFF. The DNA for the CDR3 is TGTGCCAGCAGCCACCGGCGGGAGCGGGAGAAGTCGTCCTACAATGAGCAGTTCTTC. The full variable domain, with the rest looked up from reference TRBV9 and TRBJ2-1, is DSGVTQTPKHLITATGQRVTLRCSPRSGDLSVYWYQQSLDQGLQFLIQYYNGEERAKGNILERFSAQQFPDLHSELNLSSLELGDSALYFCASSHRREREKSSYNEQFFGPGTRLTVL.

This clonotype was seen more than once but under ten times. The J gene is TRBJ2-7, the V gene TRBV5-6; TRBD2 is a possible D gene (5 bases). Germline V gives CDR1 SGHDT, CDR2 YYEEEE. The CDR3 is made up of 13 amino acids. The V and J ends lost 4 bases and 3 bases respectively, with 11 bases between them. CDR3 nucleotides: TGTGCCAGCAGCCCGGGGTTTCGCTACGAGCAGTACTTC. Its protein product is CASSPGFRYEQYF.

The rearrangement links TRBV30 to TRBJ1-1; 7 nucleotides line up with TRBD1. CDR3 length: 13 amino acids. The germline gives CDR1 GTSNPN, CDR2 SVGIG (reference sequence). V shed 4 bases, J shed 1 base, and the junction held 3 bases outside the gene matches. The CDR3 reads CAWTWTGNTEAFF. CDR3 in DNA: TGTGCCTGGACCTGGACAGGGAACACTGAAGCTTTCTTT.

The chain carries TRBV20-1 and TRBJ2-2; D is unclear. This CDR3 is built from 13 residues. Trimming shortened V by 5 bases and J by 6 bases, and 13 bases separated the two germline ends. CDR1 is DFQATT, CDR2 SNEGSKA, per germline (reference sequence). The CDR3 sequence: CSAPRPGSGELFF. For the CDR3, the DNA is TGCAGTGCTCCTCGACCGGGCTCCGGGGAGCTGTTTTTT.

CDR3 coding DNA: TGCAGCGCCCTTCGGGGGCGACAAGAGACCCAGTACTTC. As protein: CSALRGRQETQYF. This rearrangement joins TRBV29-1 to TRBJ2-5; TRBD1 or TRBD2 may be the D gene (6 bases each). Germline V CDR1 and CDR2: SQVTM, ANQGSEA. CDR3 length: 13 residues. V shed 7 bases and J shed 2 bases, with 14 bases lying between them.

This CDR3 is CSVPIPTGFNEQFF. CDR3 sequence (DNA): TGCAGCGTCCCCATACCGACAGGGTTCAATGAGCAGTTCTTC. This rearrangement joins TRBV29-1 to TRBJ2-1, with TRBD1 matching 7 bases. This CDR3 spans 14 amino acids. The junction had 11 bases not matched to a gene; V was cut back by 6 bases and J by 6 bases. The germline CDR1 and CDR2 sequences are SQVTM and ANQGSEA.